This passage covers 16 T cell receptor beta chains from one sample sequenced in a study of post-analysis software for immune sequencing data. These receptors lack a known antigen. Sequencing libraries made from TCR beta cDNA carried unique molecular identifiers. From the PCR reads, TCRdb called clonotypes with MiXCR, one entry per CDR3 protein. The sample lists 600,000 to 700,000 distinct CDR3 sequences; 59% were seen once. Study results and limitations: Relative to controls, patients had five TRBV segments at higher frequency, with TRBV5-6, TRBV5-1 and TRBV20-1 among these.

The sequencing input was blood. The receptors here all came from a girl under 10 years old with multiple sclerosis.

This clonotype was observed a handful of times. Sequence at one end of the junction differs from germline and may be a read error. The chain has TRBV11-2 and TRBJ2-1, with D possibly TRBD2 on 5 matching bases. The CDR3 length is 12 residues. Germline values: CDR1 SGHAT, CDR2 FQNNGV. The CDR3 loop is CASSSDYHEQFF. In DNA, the CDR3 is TGTGCCAGCAGCTCAGACTACCATGAGCAGTTCTTC.

This chain links TRBV20-1 with TRBJ2-5; tentative D call: TRBD1 (5 bases). The DNA end is a closer match to TRBJ2-7, so the J assignment may be wrong. Germline loops: CDR1 DFQATT, CDR2 SNEGSKA (reference sequence). The CDR3 sequence is 13 residues long. CDR3 loop: CSARKGKGIEQYF. The CDR3 DNA reads TGCAGTGCCCGGAAAGGGAAGGGGATCGAGCAGTACTTC.

The rearrangement links TRBV20-1 to TRBJ2-1; 9 nucleotides line up with TRBD2. The trim removed 0 bases at V and 8 bases at J, leaving 11 bases unmatched. Germline-derived CDR1 and CDR2 are DFQATT and SNEGSKA (reference sequence). CDR3 size: 16 residues. The CDR3 DNA sequence: TGCAGTGCTAGAGATTTTGATAGCGGGAGAATCGATGAGCAGTTCTTC. It specifies CSARDFDSGRIDEQFF.

The V and J genes are TRBV5-1 and TRBJ1-6, with TRBD1 as a possible D gene (5 bases). This CDR3 has 15 residues. Trimming removed 4 bases at V and 8 bases at J, with 16 bases between. The V gene's germline CDR1 is SGHRS and CDR2 YFSETQ. In nucleotides, the CDR3 is TGCGCCAGCAGCCCCGGGGGTGCCGCCGATTCACCCCTCCACTTT. This sequence encodes CASSPGGAADSPLHF. The whole variable domain, remainder taken from reference TRBV5-1 and TRBJ1-6, is KAGVTQTPRYLIKTRGQQVTLSCSPISGHRSVSWYQQTPGQGLQFLFEYFSETQRNKGNFPGRFSGRQFSNSRSEMNVSTLELGDSALYLCASSPGGAADSPLHFGNGTRLTVT.

Details on this clonotype: It may be a read error: a sequence one base away is much more abundant. The chain recombines TRBV7-2 with TRBJ2-3; 16 bases are shared with TRBD2. CDR3 length: 17 residues. Germline CDR1 SGHTA, CDR2 FQGNSA. DNA for the CDR3: TGTGCCGGCAGCCGGGGACTAGCGGGGGGGCCGGAAGATACGCAGTATTTT. This gives the protein CAGSRGLAGGPEDTQYF.

J is TRBJ2-1 and V is TRBV4-1, with 12 bases that match TRBD2. CDR3 length: 16 residues. V lost 4 bases, J lost 2 bases, and 3 bases stayed unmatched. Per the germline V gene, CDR1 is MGHRA and CDR2 is YSYEKL. CDR3 loop: CASSLPSGRAYNEQFF. CDR3 DNA sequence: TGCGCCAGCAGCCTACCTAGCGGGAGGGCCTACAATGAGCAGTTCTTC.

The table lists this clonotype with a few counts. The chain recombines TRBV25-1 with TRBJ2-5, with 11 bases lining up with TRBD1. The trim removed 2 bases at V and 2 bases at J, leaving 4 bases unmatched. The CDR3 is 16 amino acids. Germline V lookup: CDR1 MGHDK, CDR2 SYGVNS. This CDR3 is CASSERDRGNQETQYF. The CDR3 DNA reads as TGTGCCAGCAGTGAACGGGACAGGGGGAATCAAGAGACCCAGTACTTC.

This clonotype was found many times. V gene TRBV11-2 combines with J gene TRBJ2-3, with 7 bases matching TRBD1. The CDR3 runs 18 residues. After removal of 6 bases from V and 0 bases from J, the junction contained 15 bases not matched to a gene. The germline gives CDR1 SGHAT, CDR2 FQNNGV. Written as DNA, the CDR3 is TGTGCCAGCAGTCCGACGACAGGGTTGGGCCTTAGCACAGATACGCAGTATTTT. This translates into CASSPTTGLGLSTDTQYF.

The J gene is TRBJ2-3, the V gene TRBV20-1; 15 bases fit TRBD2. J was trimmed by 1 base and V by 5 bases; bases with no gene match: 4. This CDR3 is built from 16 residues. Germline V lookup: CDR1 DFQATT, CDR2 SNEGSKA (reference sequence). The CDR3 here is CSAPRTSGGGTDTQYF. The CDR3 DNA reads as TGCAGTGCTCCCCGGACTAGCGGGGGGGGCACAGATACGCAGTATTTT.

V and J are TRBV12-3 or TRBV12-4 and TRBJ2-1; 10 nucleotides match TRBD1. The CDR3 covers 17 residues. V was pared by 6 bases and J by 8 bases, with 16 bases of the junction left unmatched. Written as DNA, the CDR3 is TGTGCCAGCAGACCGAACCGGGGACAGGGGCCAGGAGATGAGCAGTTCTTC. It codes for CASRPNRGQGPGDEQFF.

This clonotype has just a few counts. This chain uses TRBV7-2 with TRBJ2-7; no clear D gene. This CDR3 is 14 amino acids long. The V end lost 1 base, the J end lost 0 bases, and 7 bases lay between the germline ends. Germline loops: CDR1 SGHTA, CDR2 FQGNSA. The CDR3 region has the DNA TGTGCCAGCAGCTTAGTCCCTAGCTCCTACGAGCAGTACTTC. It yields the protein CASSLVPSSYEQYF. Filled out from reference TRBV7-2 and TRBJ2-7, the complete variable domain reads GAGVSQSPSNKVTEKGKDVELRCDPISGHTALYWYRQSLGQGLEFLIYFQGNSAPDKSGLPSDRFSAERTGGSVSTLTIQRTQQEDSAVYLCASSLVPSSYEQYFGPGTRLTVT.

The chain combines TRBV12-3 or TRBV12-4 with TRBJ1-1; no reliable D call. The germline V and J ends were trimmed by 1 base and 8 bases, with 11 bases remaining between them. This CDR3 has 13 amino acids. This CDR3 is CASSLVQGGEAFF. The CDR3 DNA reads TGTGCCAGCAGTTTAGTGCAAGGAGGGGAAGCTTTCTTT.

This sequence joins TRBV6-5 and TRBJ2-5; D unresolved. The CDR3 extends over 14 amino acids. V was cut by 1 base and J by 2 bases, with 8 bases left in between. The germline V gene encodes CDR1 MNHEY and CDR2 SVGAGI. The CDR3, as DNA: TGTGCCAGCAGTTACTTGGTCTCACAAGAGACCCAGTACTTC. Its protein product is CASSYLVSQETQYF.

As for this clonotype: Mismatch with germline at one junction end may stem from a read error. The chain carries TRBV25-1 and TRBJ2-1; 7 nucleotides agree with TRBD1. The CDR3 length is 18 residues. The germline V gene has CDR1 MGHDK and CDR2 SYGVNS. The CDR3 spells CASSGVPGQPSSYNEQVF. In DNA, the CDR3 is TGTGCCAGCAGTGGGGTACCGGGACAGCCGAGCTCCTACAATGAGCAGGTCTTC.

This clonotype occurred a few times. The gene calls are TRBV6-5 and TRBJ2-5; D might be TRBD1 (5 bases). This CDR3 has 13 amino acids. Germline lookup yields CDR1 MNHEY and CDR2 SVGAGI. Between the trimmed V and J ends, which lost 5 bases and 1 base, there was a span of 8 bases. The CDR3 protein is CASSPQVQETQYF. DNA of the CDR3: TGTGCCAGCAGTCCACAGGTCCAAGAGACCCAGTACTTC.

The gene calls are TRBV6-1 and TRBJ2-5; 8 positions agree with TRBD1. The J call may be in error: the DNA end matches TRBJ2-7 better. Germline V gene sequence: CDR1 MNHNS, CDR2 SASEGT. The CDR3 runs 15 residues. CDR3 coding DNA: TGTGCCAGCAGTGAAAACAGGGGGAGCTTGAACGAGCAGTACTTC. The encoded protein is CASSENRGSLNEQYF.